The source of this T cell receptor beta chain is a study of spatial heterogeneity in lung cancer. Study as a whole: Each time, sequencing found more beta-chain sequences than alpha-chain sequences. Across the raw uncorrected reads, a unique TCR and UMI combination was observed, on average, more than ten times.

Whole-study findings and limits: For expanded intratumoral alpha and beta TCRs, counts tracked tumor mutation counts. The recorded estimate of tumor T cell coverage is around 6.5% for alpha chains and about 13% for beta chains.

One entry per CDR3 protein results from TCRdb running MiXCR on the 5' RACE reads. The sample records 7,000 or so distinct CDR3 sequences, about 19% being singletons. V dropped 2 bases and J dropped 2; count of bases not matched to a gene: 2. This CDR3 contains 15 residues. Looked up from germline, CDR1 is SGDLS and CDR2 is YYNGEE. Regarding this clonotype: The antigen remains unidentified.

The time point was: sample taken at primary tumor resection. The cohort: approximately 66 early-stage, untreated non-small cell lung cancer patients. The gene calls are TRBV9 and TRBJ1-2; 11 bases match TRBD1. Sequencing used lung tumor tissue, obtained at surgery. This clonotype was obtained from a female donor with early-stage non-small cell lung cancer. The CDR3: CASSVGTGGNYGYTF. The CDR3 DNA reads as TGTGCCAGCAGCGTCGGGACAGGGGGAAACTATGGCTACACCTTC.